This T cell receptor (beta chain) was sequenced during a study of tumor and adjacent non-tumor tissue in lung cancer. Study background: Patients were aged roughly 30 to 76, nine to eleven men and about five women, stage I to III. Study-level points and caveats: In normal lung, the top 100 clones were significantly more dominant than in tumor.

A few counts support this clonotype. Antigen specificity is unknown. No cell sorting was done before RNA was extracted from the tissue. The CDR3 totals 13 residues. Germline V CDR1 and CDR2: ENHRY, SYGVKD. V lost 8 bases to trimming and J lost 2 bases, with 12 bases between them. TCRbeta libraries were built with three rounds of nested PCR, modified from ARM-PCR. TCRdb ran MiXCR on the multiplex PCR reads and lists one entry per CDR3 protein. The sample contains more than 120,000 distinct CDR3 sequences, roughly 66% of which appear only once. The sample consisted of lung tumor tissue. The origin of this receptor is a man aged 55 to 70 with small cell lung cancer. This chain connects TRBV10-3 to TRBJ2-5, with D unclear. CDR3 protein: CAIGERVQETQYF. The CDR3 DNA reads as TGTGCCATCGGAGAGCGCGTACAAGAGACCCAGTACTTC.